This T cell receptor (beta chain) was captured in a study of graft-versus-host responses after intestinal transplantation (dated by TCRdb to the early 2020s). About the investigation overall: Recipients received multivisceral, liver-intestinal, or isolated intestinal transplants. Bulk TCR-beta CDR3 sequencing was used to track graft-versus-host and host-versus-graft alloreactive T cell clones in the graft, circulation and bone marrow after intestinal transplantation. Alloreactive clones were identified by sequencing pre-transplant mixed lymphocyte reaction products and comparing these products with unstimulated pre-transplant donor and recipient T cells. A cohort of about two dozen intestinal transplant recipients, including one retransplant, was enrolled, and 3 patients lacking pretransplant specimens were excluded. Donor T cell macrochimerism was defined as a peak of at least 4% donor T cells among recipient peripheral blood mononuclear cells. Rather than going through the commercial service, samples from a few later patients were sequenced in-house on an Illumina MiSeq and processed with MiXCR. All recipients received anti-thymocyte globulin induction followed by maintenance tacrolimus and steroids for around three years. Study-level results and caveats: GvH clones were detected in recipient bone marrow, and some of these GvH clones were observed earlier in ileal mucosa or blood, consistent with an intestinal mucosal origin. Peak levels of circulating GvH clones were associated with declines in HvG clones early after transplant. The relatively low number and heterogeneity of intestinal transplant patients limited the conclusions. In the allografts of patients with donor T cell macrochimerism, GvH to HvG T cell clonal ratios were high.

The sample's time point label is to be understood as: cells obtained before transplantation from donor or recipient. CD3+CD4+ and CD3+CD8+ populations were FACS-sorted from unstimulated pre-transplant donor and recipient cells taken from spleen or lymph nodes. Details on this clone: Its binding antigen is unknown. Base qualities are not provided; no much larger clone lies one nucleotide away.

Per the germline V gene, MRHNA is the CDR1 and SNTAGT is the CDR2. From V the trimming removes 4 bases and from J it removes 4 bases, while the gene matches leave 3 bases of the junction unaccounted for. The CDR3 runs 13 residues from the cysteine to the phenylalanine. Only the CDR3 region is kept as DNA, spanning 39 bases read in frame from base 1. Preparation of the library involved the immunoSEQ multiplex PCR assay. In most patients, genomic DNA was isolated using the Qiagen DNeasy Blood and Tissue Kit and sent frozen to Adaptive Biotechnologies for TCR sequencing. For most patients, genomic DNA was subjected to high-throughput TCR-beta CDR3 sequencing by Adaptive Biotechnologies. Per the authors' processing: Adaptive's ImmunoSEQ software was the source of the TCR sequencing data for about 20 patients, while a few other patients were processed with MiXCR and VDJtools. To correct CD4 versus CD8 sorting errors, any sequence found in both subsets at a frequency ratio below 5:1 was removed. Because the origin of CDR3 nucleotide sequences shared between donor and recipient could not be assigned, those sequences were removed. At least 2-fold expansion over unstimulated cells and a minimum CFSE-low frequency of 0.002% (template counts) or 0.001% (read counts) were required for clones to be classified as alloreactive. Mappable clones were those detected in sequenced pre-transplant spleen, lymph node, or MLR CFSE-low populations of the donor or recipient. Cumulative frequency of alloreactive clones was calculated as a percentage of all sequences weighted by copy number. TCRdb took over this immuneACCESS table, retaining in-frame rearrangements with V and J assigned. Such tables are incomplete; in checked studies, under half of the missing clones stem from an unresolved V gene, and the remainder is unexplained. V and J calls and clone size are those listed in that table; D and trimming were worked out from the DNA. Within this sample are about 26,000 clones, with roughly 82% of them counted one time only. The top ten constitute 0.7% of the sample.

The chain couples TRBV6-4 to TRBJ1-2, and TRBD1 matches 7 of the central bases. This material consisted of unstimulated CD4+ T cells sorted from spleen or lymph node cells, taken before intestinal transplant. This sequence was found in a human donor who received an intestinal transplant. CDR3 sequence: CASSGGQSYGYTF. The DNA sequence is TGTGCCAGCAGTGGGGGACAGAGCTATGGCTACACCTTC.